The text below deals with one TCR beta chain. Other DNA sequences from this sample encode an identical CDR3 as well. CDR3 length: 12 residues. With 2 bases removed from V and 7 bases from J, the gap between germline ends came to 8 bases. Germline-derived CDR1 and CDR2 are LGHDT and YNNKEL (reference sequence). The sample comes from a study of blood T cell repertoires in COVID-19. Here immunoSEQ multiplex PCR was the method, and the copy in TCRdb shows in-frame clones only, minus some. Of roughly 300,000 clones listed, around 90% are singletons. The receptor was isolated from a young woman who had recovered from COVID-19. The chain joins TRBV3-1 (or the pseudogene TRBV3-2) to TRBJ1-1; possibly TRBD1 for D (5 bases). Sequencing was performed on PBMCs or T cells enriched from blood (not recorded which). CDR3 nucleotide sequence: TGTGCCAGCAGCCAACTAAGGGGTGAAGCTTTCTTT. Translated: CASSQLRGEAFF.